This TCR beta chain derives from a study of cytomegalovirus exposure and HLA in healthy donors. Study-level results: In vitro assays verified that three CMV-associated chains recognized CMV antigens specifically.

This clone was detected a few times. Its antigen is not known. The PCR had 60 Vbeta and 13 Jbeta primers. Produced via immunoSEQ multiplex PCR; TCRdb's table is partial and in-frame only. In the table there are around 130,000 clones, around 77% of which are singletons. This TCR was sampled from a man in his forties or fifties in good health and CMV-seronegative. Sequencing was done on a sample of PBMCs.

The CDR3 sequence is CASRRKMNTEAFF. As DNA, the CDR3 is TGTGCCAGCAGGCGTAAGATGAACACTGAAGCTTTCTTT. V and J are TRBV28 and TRBJ1-1; D not certain. The CDR3 consists of 13 residues. Trimming left V 6 bases short and J 0 bases short, with 8 bases between. Germline V gene data show CDR1 as MDHEN and CDR2 as SYDVKM.